The 4 T cell receptor beta chains listed next were all sequenced from one sample in a study of cytomegalovirus exposure and HLA in healthy donors. The PCR ran on 60 Vbeta and 13 Jbeta primers. Libraries were prepared by immunoSEQ multiplex PCR; TCRdb keeps only in-frame clonotypes and omits some of them. This sample yields more than 150,000 clones, of which over 80% are seen a single time; about 1.6% belongs to the top ten. Material: PBMCs. These receptors all stem from a man over 45 in good health and CMV-seronegative.

V and J are TRBV6-5 and TRBJ1-2; TRBD1 matches at 7 bases. Trimming removed 5 bases from V and 8 bases from J; junction bases left unmatched: 8. Germline CDR1 MNHEY, CDR2 SVGAGI. The CDR3 is 13 residues long. The CDR3 spells CASSAIRGHGYTF. In DNA, the CDR3 is TGTGCCAGCAGTGCAATAAGGGGGCACGGCTACACCTTC.

This sequence joins TRBV19 and TRBJ2-7, with D perhaps TRBD1 (5 bases). Germline V gene lookup returns CDR1 LNHDA and CDR2 SQIVND (reference sequence). V gave up 3 bases and J gave up 0 bases, with 12 bases separating them. The CDR3 covers 15 residues. CDR3: CASSIRVGISYEQYF. The CDR3 nucleotides are TGTGCCAGTAGTATCAGGGTAGGAATCTCCTACGAGCAGTACTTC.

This clone has a handful of counts. V usage is TRBV18 and J usage is TRBJ2-7; TRBD2 matches 10 bases. Germline V CDR1 and CDR2: KGHSH, LQKENI. The CDR3 runs to 18 residues. J was trimmed by 0 bases and V by 5 bases; bases with no gene match: 13. CDR3 loop: CASSMDRASSGSSYEQYF. The CDR3, as DNA: TGTGCCAGCTCAATGGACAGGGCGTCTAGCGGGAGCTCCTACGAGCAGTACTTC.

This clone appeared a single time. V gene TRBV5-4 combines with J gene TRBJ2-2; TRBD2 might be the D (7 bases). Germline V gives CDR1 SGHNT, CDR2 YYREEE (reference sequence). V lost 4 bases, J lost 4 bases, and 23 bases lay in between. This CDR3 region has 18 residues. The CDR3 coding sequence is TGTGCCAGCAGCCCGCGGGGGCCAGTCCAGTCATCCACCGGGGAGCTGTTTTTT. Its translation is CASSPRGPVQSSTGELFF. Full variable domain (rest looked up from reference TRBV5-4 and TRBJ2-2): ETGVTQSPTHLIKTRGQQVTLRCSSQSGHNTVSWYQQALGQGPQFIFQYYREEENGRGNFPPRFSGLQFPNYSSELNVNALELDDSALYLCASSPRGPVQSSTGELFFGEGSRLTVL.